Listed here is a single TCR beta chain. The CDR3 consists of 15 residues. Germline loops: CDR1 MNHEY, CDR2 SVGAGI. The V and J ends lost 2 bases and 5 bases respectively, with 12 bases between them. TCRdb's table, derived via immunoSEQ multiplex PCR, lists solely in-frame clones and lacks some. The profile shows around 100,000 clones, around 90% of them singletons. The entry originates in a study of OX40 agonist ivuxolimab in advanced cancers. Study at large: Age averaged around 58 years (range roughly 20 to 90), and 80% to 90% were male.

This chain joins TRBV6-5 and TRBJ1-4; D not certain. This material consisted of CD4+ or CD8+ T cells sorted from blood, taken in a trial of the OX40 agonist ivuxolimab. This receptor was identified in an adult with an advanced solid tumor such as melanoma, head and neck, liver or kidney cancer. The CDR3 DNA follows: TGTGCCAGCAGTTACGGAGGCAGTATAAATGAAAAACTGTTTTTT. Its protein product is CASSYGGSINEKLFF.